This passage covers 30 T cell receptor beta chains from one sample sequenced in a study of cytomegalovirus exposure and HLA in healthy donors. Libraries were prepared by immunoSEQ multiplex PCR; TCRdb keeps only in-frame clonotypes and omits some of them. The sample lists 100,000 to 120,000 clones; 70% to 85% were seen once. Sequencing was performed on PBMCs. These receptor sequences come from a woman under 30 in good health and CMV-seronegative.

V usage is TRBV5-1 and J usage is TRBJ1-5; tentatively, D is TRBD1 (5 bases). This CDR3 comprises 14 residues. Deletions cut 0 bases from V and 4 bases from J, with 8 bases between. The germline CDR1 and CDR2 sequences are SGHRS and YFSETQ. The CDR3 DNA follows: TGCGCCAGCAGCTTGGGGGGACTTAATCAGCCCCAGCATTTT. It codes for CASSLGGLNQPQHF.

This clone occurred a few times. The chain carries TRBV4-1 and TRBJ2-5, with 7 bases aligning to TRBD2. Germline CDR1 and CDR2: MGHRA and YSYEKL. Germline trimming cut 6 bases from V and 5 bases from J; bases unmatched to any gene: 6. The length of the CDR3 is 13 residues. The CDR3 coding sequence is TGCGCCAGCAGGGGGAGGGGAGGGGAGACCCAGTACTTC. This encodes CASRGRGGETQYF.

This clone was picked up one time. The V call is TRBV7-2, the J call TRBJ1-2, with 10 bases identical to TRBD1. V lost 5 bases, J lost 8 bases, and 8 bases stayed unmatched. CDR1 and CDR2 (germline): SGHTA, FQGNSA. The CDR3 totals 14 residues. The CDR3 coding sequence is TGTGCCAGCAGCACCACCGGGACAGGGGTCGGCTACACCTTC. It is translated as CASSTTGTGVGYTF. The variable domain in full, completed from reference TRBV7-2 and TRBJ1-2, reads GAGVSQSPSNKVTEKGKDVELRCDPISGHTALYWYRQSLGQGLEFLIYFQGNSAPDKSGLPSDRFSAERTGGSVSTLTIQRTQQEDSAVYLCASSTTGTGVGYTFGSGTRLTVV.

This clone was found once. The genes are TRBV6-4 and TRBJ2-2, with 9 bases lining up with TRBD1. After removal of 10 bases from V and 3 bases from J, the junction contained 6 bases not matched to a gene. Germline loops: CDR1 MRHNA, CDR2 SNTAGT. This CDR3 spans 14 amino acids. This CDR3 is CATSRDRDTGELFF. The CDR3 DNA follows: TGTGCCACATCCCGGGACAGGGACACCGGGGAGCTGTTTTTT.

V is TRBV28 and J is TRBJ2-7; no definite D call. CDR3 length equals 14 residues. V dropped 2 bases and J dropped 0 bases, with 8 bases sitting between them. Germline-derived CDR1 and CDR2 are MDHEN and SYDVKM. CDR3: CASSLDQVSYEQYF. The CDR3 DNA follows: TGTGCCAGCAGTTTAGATCAGGTCTCCTACGAGCAGTACTTC.

The chain is built from TRBV7-9 and TRBJ2-5; 16 nucleotides match TRBD2. Germline V lookup: CDR1 SEHNR, CDR2 FQNEAQ (reference sequence). V was clipped by 5 bases and J by 4 bases; unmatched bases: 13. The CDR3 contains 19 residues. For the CDR3, the DNA is TGTGCCAGCAGCCCGGGACTAGCGGGGGGGCCCTCGATGTCAGAGACCCAGTACTTC. This translates into CASSPGLAGGPSMSETQYF.

The chain employs TRBV11-2 and TRBJ2-7; the D gene is possibly TRBD2 (6 bases). Per germline, CDR1 SGHAT and CDR2 FQNNGV. With 1 base removed from V and 5 bases from J, the gap between germline ends came to 12 bases. The CDR3 length is 14 residues. CDR3 DNA sequence: TGTGCCAGCAGCTTAGTGCGGGGTCGCCACGAGCAGTACTTC. It translates to CASSLVRGRHEQYF.

The chain joins TRBV5-4 to TRBJ1-1; TRBD1 aligns across 7 bases. The CDR3 covers 15 residues. Looked up from germline, CDR1 is SGHNT and CDR2 is YYREEE (reference sequence). Trimming took 0 bases from V and 0 from J; bases not matched to a gene: 2. The CDR3 reads CASSLGQGLNTEAFF. In nucleotides, the CDR3 is TGTGCCAGCAGCTTGGGACAGGGACTGAACACTGAAGCTTTCTTT.

This clone was observed once. V is TRBV12-5 and J is TRBJ1-4, with D tentatively TRBD1 (6 bases). Trimming left V 2 bases short and J 8 bases short, with 18 bases between. Germline CDR1 is LGHNT and CDR2 is FRNRAP. The CDR3 runs 16 residues. CDR3: CASGLSRQALWEKLFF. The DNA for the CDR3 is TGTGCTAGTGGTTTGAGTAGACAGGCCCTTTGGGAAAAACTGTTTTTT.

V gene TRBV9 combines with J gene TRBJ2-3; maybe TRBD2 (6 bases). The CDR3 runs to 13 residues. V lost 0 bases and J lost 5, with 7 bases in between. Per the germline V gene, CDR1 is SGDLS and CDR2 is YYNGEE. The CDR3 here is CASSVGGEDTQYF. Written as DNA, the CDR3 is TGTGCCAGCAGCGTAGGGGGGGAAGATACGCAGTATTTT.

The chain combines TRBV27 with TRBJ1-1; D may be TRBD1 (5 bases). V shed 3 bases and J shed 5 bases, with 13 bases lying between them. CDR3 length: 14 amino acids. Germline V gene lookup returns CDR1 MNHEY and CDR2 SMNVEV (reference sequence). CDR3 coding DNA: TGTGCCAGCAGTTTTGCCAGGGCGGAGACTGAAGCTTTCTTT. This encodes CASSFARAETEAFF.

The count of this clone is one. The chain employs TRBV30 and TRBJ2-5; 16 bases fit TRBD2. Germline V gene lookup returns CDR1 GTSNPN and CDR2 SVGIG (reference sequence). The V and J ends lost 4 bases and 2 bases, in that order; junction bases with no gene match: 7. There are 17 residues in the CDR3. The CDR3 here is CAWTRGTSGGAQETQYF. The CDR3 DNA is TGTGCCTGGACAAGGGGGACTAGCGGGGGGGCTCAAGAGACCCAGTACTTC.

The rearrangement uses TRBV2 and TRBJ1-2, with D uncertain. Germline loops: CDR1 SNHLY, CDR2 FYNNEI. This CDR3 region has 9 residues. The V and J ends lost 8 bases and 14 bases respectively, with 12 bases between them. DNA of the CDR3: TGTGCCAGCTCAACAGCGGAGACCTTC. Protein sequence: CASSTAETF.

This chain joins TRBV28 and TRBJ1-2, with 9 bases lining up with TRBD1. CDR3 length equals 15 residues. J was trimmed by 7 bases and V by 4 bases; bases with no gene match: 10. Germline V gives CDR1 MDHEN, CDR2 SYDVKM. This CDR3 is CASSSSGTGNFGYTF. CDR3 DNA sequence: TGTGCCAGCAGTTCATCCGGGACAGGGAATTTTGGCTACACCTTC.

The CDR3 loop reads CATSRETGVFSYEQYF. The CDR3 DNA reads TGTGCCACCAGCAGAGAGACGGGGGTCTTCTCCTACGAGCAGTACTTC. This chain connects TRBV15 to TRBJ2-7, with D possibly matching TRBD2 (6 bases). Trimming left V 0 bases short and J 0 bases short, with 12 bases between. Germline values: CDR1 LNHNV, CDR2 YYDKDF (reference sequence). This CDR3 has 16 residues.

At least ten counts were recorded for this clone. The gene calls are TRBV6-4 and TRBJ2-3; TRBD2 agrees at 11 bases. Per the germline V gene, CDR1 is MRHNA and CDR2 is SNTAGT. This CDR3 region has 16 residues. V lost 5 bases, J lost 1 base, and 5 bases stayed unmatched. CDR3 protein: CASSPQTSGGTDTQYF. The CDR3, as DNA: TGTGCCAGCAGTCCCCAGACTAGCGGGGGCACAGATACGCAGTATTTT.

J is TRBJ1-1 and V is TRBV10-3, with TRBD1 as a possible D gene (5 bases). This CDR3 has 15 amino acids. Trimming cost V 0 bases and J 3 bases, with 11 bases left between them. Germline CDR1 and CDR2: ENHRY and SYGVKD. CDR3 sequence (DNA): TGTGCCATCAGTGAGTCGCAGGGATTGGACACTGAAGCTTTCTTT. It translates to CAISESQGLDTEAFF.

This rearrangement joins TRBV28 to TRBJ1-6, with unresolved D. In germline, CDR1 is MDHEN, CDR2 SYDVKM. Trimming cost V 4 bases and J 0 bases, with 10 bases left between them. CDR3 length: 16 amino acids. DNA for the CDR3: TGTGCCAGCAGTTGGTACTCCGACTCCTATAATTCACCCCTCCACTTT. Protein product: CASSWYSDSYNSPLHF.

This clone was counted between two and nine times. The genes are TRBV7-9 and TRBJ1-3; a weak D match, TRBD1 (6 bases). This CDR3 has 16 residues. Germline CDR1 is SEHNR and CDR2 is FQNEAQ (reference sequence). V was trimmed by 0 bases and J by 4 bases, leaving 13 bases between them. Here the CDR3 DNA reads TGTGCCAGCAGCTTAGCTCAATCGCAGGGGGGAAACACCATATATTTT. Translating it yields CASSLAQSQGGNTIYF.

V usage is TRBV7-8 and J usage is TRBJ1-5; D gene unclear. CDR3 length: 14 residues. The V end lost 5 bases, the J end lost 9 bases, and 17 bases lay between the germline ends. Germline loops: CDR1 SGHVS, CDR2 FQNEAQ. For the CDR3, the DNA is TGTGCCAGCAGCGCCGTGGAGAGCAGCCCGCCCCAGCATTTT. This translates into CASSAVESSPPQHF.

The chain recombines TRBV6-1 with TRBJ1-3; D gene ambiguous. CDR3 length equals 13 residues. CDR1 and CDR2 from the germline V gene are MNHNS and SASEGT. The V and J ends lost 6 bases and 2 bases respectively, with 8 bases between them. The CDR3 loop reads CASRDGAGNTIYF. The CDR3 nucleotides are TGTGCCAGCAGGGACGGGGCTGGAAACACCATATATTTT.

V and J are TRBV5-4 and TRBJ2-3; 7 positions match TRBD2. Germline lookup yields CDR1 SGHNT and CDR2 YYREEE (reference sequence). The junction had 8 bases not matched to a gene; V was cut back by 1 base and J by 6 bases. CDR3 length equals 15 residues. The CDR3 is CASSLWTSGTDTQYF. CDR3 bases: TGTGCCAGCAGCTTGTGGACTAGTGGGACCGATACGCAGTATTTT.

This rearrangement joins TRBV14 to TRBJ2-7, with TRBD1 matching 8 bases. Germline CDR1 and CDR2: SGHDN and FVKESK. The CDR3 spans 17 residues. The V and J ends lost 4 bases and 0 bases, in that order; junction bases with no gene match: 11. Here the CDR3 reads CASSPQTGAVSSYEQYF. In DNA form, the CDR3 reads TGTGCCAGCAGCCCACAGACAGGGGCGGTGAGCTCCTACGAGCAGTACTTC.

This chain connects TRBV4-1 to TRBJ1-5; 7 bases are a match to TRBD1. Germline V gives CDR1 MGHRA, CDR2 YSYEKL. Trimming cost V 4 bases and J 1 base; bases outside gene matches: 4. The CDR3 has 15 residues. CDR3 sequence (DNA): TGCGCCAGCAGCCCGGGACAGCAGAGCAATCAGCCCCAGCATTTT. It encodes CASSPGQQSNQPQHF.

The gene calls are TRBV4-2 and TRBJ1-4; D possibly corresponds to TRBD1 (5 bases). V was cut by 2 bases and J by 6 bases, with 16 bases left in between. Per germline, CDR1 LGHNA and CDR2 YNFKEQ. The CDR3 covers 16 residues. CDR3: CASSQIGRGLDEKLFF. For the CDR3, the DNA is TGTGCCAGCAGCCAAATAGGAAGGGGCTTAGATGAAAAACTGTTTTTT.

The chain couples TRBV27 to TRBJ2-7; TRBD2 is a possible D gene (6 bases). Germline CDR1 and CDR2: MNHEY and SMNVEV (reference sequence). This CDR3 contains 15 residues. V was clipped by 2 bases and J by 4 bases, with 15 bases between them. DNA for the CDR3: TGTGCCAGCAGTTTAGGGTCAGGGACTTTTTACGAGCAGTACTTC. Translating it yields CASSLGSGTFYEQYF.

The chain is built from TRBV2 and TRBJ2-3, with 12 bases that match TRBD2. V gave up 8 bases and J gave up 4 bases; unmatched junction bases: 16. The germline CDR1 and CDR2 sequences are SNHLY and FYNNEI. The length of the CDR3 is 18 residues. CDR3 in DNA: TGTGCCAGCTCCCATCCCAGGACTAGCGGGGTTAGGGCAGATACGCAGTATTTT. It specifies CASSHPRTSGVRADTQYF.

The chain has TRBV5-1 and TRBJ1-3; perhaps TRBD1 as D (5 bases). The CDR3 length is 15 residues. V lost 0 bases to trimming and J lost 4 bases, with 11 bases between them. The germline gives CDR1 SGHRS, CDR2 YFSETQ. The CDR3 protein is CASSLAGFSGNTIYF. The CDR3 region has the DNA TGCGCCAGCAGCTTGGCAGGGTTCTCCGGAAACACCATATATTTT.

DNA for the CDR3: TGTGCCAGCAGCCCTCAGGGCCTTGGGGGGGAGCTGTTTTTT. This sequence encodes CASSPQGLGGELFF. This chain joins TRBV6-1 and TRBJ2-2; TRBD1 might be the D (5 bases). CDR3 length: 14 residues. Germline V gene sequence: CDR1 MNHNS, CDR2 SASEGT. Deletions cut 6 bases from V and 8 bases from J, with 16 bases between.

The genes are TRBV6-1 and TRBJ1-1; 7 bases fit TRBD1. Per germline, CDR1 MNHNS and CDR2 SASEGT. The CDR3 totals 15 residues. V dropped 8 bases and J dropped 0; count of bases not matched to a gene: 9. The CDR3 is CASWPGTVMNTEAFF. As DNA, the CDR3 is TGTGCCAGCTGGCCGGGGACAGTCATGAACACTGAAGCTTTCTTT.